One and the same sample provided the 15 T cell receptor beta chains below, sequenced in a study of beta chain features in type 1 diabetes. Expressed TCRB transcripts were sequenced because the isolated RNA had all been reverse transcribed beforehand. Using immunoSEQ multiplex PCR, the repertoire was profiled, and TCRdb retains in-frame clones only, with some absent. The sample contains 900,000 or so clones, about a sixth of which appear only once. The specimen was naive CD4+ T cells from blood. The receptor source for this set is a woman under 30 in good health.

The chain uses TRBV29-1 and TRBJ2-1, with D uncertain. The CDR3 extends over 8 amino acids. Trimming pared 7 bases from V and 6 bases from J, leaving 1 base between. Germline lookup yields CDR1 SQVTM and CDR2 ANQGSEA. In DNA form, the CDR3 reads TGCAGCGGCAATGAGCAGTTCTTC. It translates to CSGNEQFF.

Concerning this clone: Other nucleotide sequences in the sample specify the same CDR3. V gene TRBV7-6 combines with J gene TRBJ2-3; D is unresolved. Trimming took 1 base from V and 4 from J, leaving 3 bases between them. The germline V gene encodes CDR1 SGHVS and CDR2 FNYEAQ. The CDR3 length is 12 residues. Here the CDR3 DNA reads TGTGCCAGCAGCTTAGTAGCAGATACGCAGTATTTT. Its translation: CASSLVADTQYF.

The chain combines TRBV28 with TRBJ1-5; TRBD1 is a possible D gene (5 bases). The CDR3 consists of 14 residues. Germline-derived CDR1 and CDR2 are MDHEN and SYDVKM. The V and J ends lost 4 bases and 5 bases respectively, with 12 bases between them. CDR3 sequence: CASSWQGRDQPQHF. DNA for the CDR3: TGTGCCAGCAGTTGGCAGGGCAGGGATCAGCCCCAGCATTTT. The complete variable domain, with remaining parts taken from reference TRBV28 and TRBJ1-5, reads DVKVTQSSRYLVKRTGEKVFLECVQDMDHENMFWYRQDPGLGLRLIYFSYDVKMKEKGDIPEGYSVSREKKERFSLILESASTNQTSMYLCASSWQGRDQPQHFGDGTRLSIL.

V and J are TRBV29-1 and TRBJ2-7; weak D call: TRBD2 (6 bases). Germline assignment: CDR1 SQVTM and CDR2 ANQGSEA. The germline V and J ends were trimmed by 7 bases and 6 bases, with 13 bases remaining between them. The CDR3 is 11 residues long. In DNA form, the CDR3 reads TGCAGCGGGTGGCGGGAAGGCGAGCAGTACTTC. Translated, it gives CSGWREGEQYF.

This chain links TRBV15 with TRBJ2-1, with D hard to call. The CDR3 runs 12 residues. Germline V gene sequence: CDR1 LNHNV, CDR2 YYDKDF (reference sequence). Deletions cut 8 bases from V and 1 base from J, with 6 bases between. CDR3 bases: TGTGCCACCCTAGGATCCTACAATGAGCAGTTCTTC. Translating gives CATLGSYNEQFF.

This clone was counted a few times. The V gene is TRBV18, the J gene TRBJ2-1; 13 positions agree with TRBD2. V lost 5 bases, J lost 6 bases, and 7 bases stayed unmatched. From germline, CDR1 is KGHSH and CDR2 LQKENI. This CDR3 region has 16 residues. CDR3 protein: CASSDTSGRAVNEQFF. The CDR3 DNA is TGTGCCAGCTCAGATACTAGCGGGAGGGCCGTCAATGAGCAGTTCTTC.

This clone was seen a few times. The rearrangement links TRBV5-6 to TRBJ2-1; 8 nucleotides match TRBD2. V shed 4 bases, J shed 1 base, and the junction held 13 bases outside the gene matches. From germline, CDR1 is SGHDT and CDR2 YYEEEE. This CDR3 has 18 amino acids. The CDR3 is CASSIGLAPSGSYNEQFF. The CDR3, as DNA: TGTGCCAGCAGCATAGGACTAGCTCCCTCAGGGTCCTACAATGAGCAGTTCTTC.

To note about this clone: The junction and the germline gene differ at one end; a read error may be behind it. The same CDR3 is also encoded by other DNA sequences in this sample. The CDR3 loop reads CASSLTSLNTEAFF. The CDR3 nucleotides read TGTGCCAGCAGCCTTACTAGTCTGAACACCGAAGCTTTCTTT. The V and J genes are TRBV27 and TRBJ1-1; no reliable D call. The CDR3 totals 14 residues. Germline V lookup: CDR1 MNHEY, CDR2 SMNVEV (reference sequence).

This clone was counted only a few times. V is TRBV28 and J is TRBJ2-1; 9 nucleotides align to TRBD1. V trimming: 6 bases; J trimming: 12 bases; junction bases outside the gene matches: 12. This CDR3 is built from 14 residues. Germline CDR1 is MDHEN and CDR2 is SYDVKM. CDR3 loop: CASRPQGAPGLQFF. As DNA, the CDR3 is TGTGCCAGCAGGCCACAGGGGGCCCCCGGGCTGCAGTTCTTC.

This chain connects TRBV2 to TRBJ1-2, with 7 positions matching TRBD1. The length of the CDR3 is 13 residues. Germline CDR1 SNHLY, CDR2 FYNNEI. The V segment lost 4 bases and the J segment 4 bases; nucleotides outside the gene matches: 3. DNA for the CDR3: TGTGCCAGCAGTGCGGGACAGTTCTATGGCTACACCTTC. Residues: CASSAGQFYGYTF.

The chain recombines TRBV7-2 with TRBJ2-1; a weak D match, TRBD1 (5 bases). Germline V gene lookup returns CDR1 SGHTA and CDR2 FQGNSA. The CDR3 length is 15 residues. Between the trimmed V and J ends, which lost 1 base and 10 bases, there was a span of 17 bases. The CDR3, as DNA: TGTGCCAGCAGCTTAGGAATTGCAGGGAATAGCGAGCAGTTCTTC. It encodes CASSLGIAGNSEQFF.

The chain couples TRBV28 to TRBJ2-3, with TRBD2 identical over 13 bases. Per the germline V gene, CDR1 is MDHEN and CDR2 is SYDVKM. The CDR3 is 18 residues long. With V trimmed by 5 bases and J by 6 bases, 14 bases remained unmatched. The CDR3 sequence is CASSPIIGTSGVRDTQYF. In DNA, the CDR3 is TGTGCCAGCAGTCCTATAATCGGGACTAGCGGGGTCCGGGATACGCAGTATTTT.

The gene calls are TRBV7-9 and TRBJ2-1, with 8 nucleotides matching TRBD1. V lost 5 bases, J lost 3 bases, and 6 bases stayed unmatched. Germline V gene sequence: CDR1 SEHNR, CDR2 FQNEAQ (reference sequence). The CDR3 contains 15 residues. This chain's CDR3 is CASSQGQGYYNEQFF. For the CDR3, the DNA is TGTGCCAGCAGCCAAGGACAGGGCTACTACAATGAGCAGTTCTTC.

A few counts support this clone. Different DNA sequences within this sample yield the same CDR3. This rearrangement joins TRBV20-1 to TRBJ1-2, with no clear D. CDR3 size: 11 residues. V was cut by 3 bases and J by 4 bases, with 6 bases left in between. Germline CDR1 reads DFQATT; CDR2 reads SNEGSKA (reference sequence). This CDR3 reads CSASSSYGYTF. The CDR3 bases are TGCAGTGCTAGTTCAAGCTATGGCTACACCTTC.

The sample holds a few counts of this clone. One end of the junction varies from germline; a read error may be responsible. The genes are TRBV2 and TRBJ1-5; 7 bases agree with TRBD1. Germline CDR1 SNHLY, CDR2 FYNNEI. This CDR3 has 14 residues. CDR3 residues: CASREDRDPRPQHF. CDR3 coding DNA: TGTGCCAGCAGGGAAGACAGGGACCCTCGGCCCCAGCATTTT.